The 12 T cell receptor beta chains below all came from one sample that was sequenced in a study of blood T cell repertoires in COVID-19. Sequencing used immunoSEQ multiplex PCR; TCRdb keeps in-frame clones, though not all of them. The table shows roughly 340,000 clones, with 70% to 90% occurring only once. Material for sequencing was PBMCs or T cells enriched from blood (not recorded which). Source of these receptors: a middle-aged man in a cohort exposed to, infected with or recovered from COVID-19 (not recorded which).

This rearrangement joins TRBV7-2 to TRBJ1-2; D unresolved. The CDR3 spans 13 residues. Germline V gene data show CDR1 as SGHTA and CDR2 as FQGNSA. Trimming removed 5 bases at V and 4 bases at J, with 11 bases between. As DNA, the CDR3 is TGTGCCAGCAGCGTCCCTGTGAGCTATGGCTACACCTTC. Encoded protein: CASSVPVSYGYTF.

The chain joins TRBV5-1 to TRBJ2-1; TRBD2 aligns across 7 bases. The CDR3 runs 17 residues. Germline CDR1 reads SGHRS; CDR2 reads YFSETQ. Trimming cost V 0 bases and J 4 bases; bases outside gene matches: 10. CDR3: CASSLDSAMGGYNEQFF. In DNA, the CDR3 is TGCGCCAGCAGCTTGGACAGTGCTATGGGGGGGTACAATGAGCAGTTCTTC.

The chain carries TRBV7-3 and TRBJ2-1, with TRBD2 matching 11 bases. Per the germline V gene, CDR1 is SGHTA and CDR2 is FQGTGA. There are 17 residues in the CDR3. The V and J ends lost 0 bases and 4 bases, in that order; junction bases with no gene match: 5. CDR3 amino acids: CASSLTGIAGGYNEQFF. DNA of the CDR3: TGTGCCAGCAGCTTAACGGGGATAGCGGGAGGGTACAATGAGCAGTTCTTC.

The CDR3 DNA sequence: TGTGCCAGCAGTTTATTGACATACAATGAGCAGTTCTTC. Translating it yields CASSLLTYNEQFF. The V call is TRBV27, the J call TRBJ2-1; no reliable D call. The CDR3 totals 13 residues. CDR1 is MNHEY, CDR2 SMNVEV, per germline (reference sequence). V gave up 1 base and J gave up 4 bases, with 5 bases separating them.

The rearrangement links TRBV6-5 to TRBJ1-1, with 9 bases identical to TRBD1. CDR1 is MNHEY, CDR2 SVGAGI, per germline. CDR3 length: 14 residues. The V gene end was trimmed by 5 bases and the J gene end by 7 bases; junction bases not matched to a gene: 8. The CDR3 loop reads CASSRYRGPGEAFF. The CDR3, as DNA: TGTGCCAGCAGTCGCTACAGGGGGCCGGGTGAAGCTTTCTTT.

DNA of the CDR3: TGTGCCAGTAGTTTAAGGGAGGGGCCCACTGAAGCTTTCTTT. This sequence encodes CASSLREGPTEAFF. The chain recombines TRBV19 with TRBJ1-1, with D perhaps TRBD1 (5 bases). Germline CDR1 is LNHDA and CDR2 is SQIVND (reference sequence). The CDR3 length is 14 residues. The V and J ends lost 5 bases and 4 bases respectively, with 14 bases between them.

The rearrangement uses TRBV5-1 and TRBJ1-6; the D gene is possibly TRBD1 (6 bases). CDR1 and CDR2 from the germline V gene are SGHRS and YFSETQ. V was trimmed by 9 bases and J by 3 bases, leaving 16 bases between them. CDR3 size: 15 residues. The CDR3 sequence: CATSETGRYNSPLHF. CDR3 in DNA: TGCGCCACCTCCGAGACAGGCCGCTATAATTCACCCCTCCACTTT.

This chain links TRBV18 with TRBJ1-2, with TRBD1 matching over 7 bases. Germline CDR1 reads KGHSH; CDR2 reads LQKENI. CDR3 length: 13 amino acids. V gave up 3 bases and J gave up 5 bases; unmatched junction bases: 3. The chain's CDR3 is CASSPGQTYGYTF. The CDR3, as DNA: TGTGCCAGCTCACCGGGACAGACATATGGCTACACCTTC.

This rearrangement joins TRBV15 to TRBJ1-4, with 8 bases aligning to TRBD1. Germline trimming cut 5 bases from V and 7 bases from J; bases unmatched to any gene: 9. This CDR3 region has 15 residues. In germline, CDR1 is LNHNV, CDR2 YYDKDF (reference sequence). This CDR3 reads CATSGPEQGGEKLFF. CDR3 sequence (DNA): TGTGCCACCAGCGGACCAGAACAGGGGGGTGAAAAACTGTTTTTT. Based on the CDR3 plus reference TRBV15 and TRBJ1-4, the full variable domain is DAMVIQNPRYQVTQFGKPVTLSCSQTLNHNVMYWYQQKSSQAPKLLFHYYDKDFNNEADTPDNFQSRRPNTSFCFLDIRSPGLGDTAMYLCATSGPEQGGEKLFFGSGTQLSVL.

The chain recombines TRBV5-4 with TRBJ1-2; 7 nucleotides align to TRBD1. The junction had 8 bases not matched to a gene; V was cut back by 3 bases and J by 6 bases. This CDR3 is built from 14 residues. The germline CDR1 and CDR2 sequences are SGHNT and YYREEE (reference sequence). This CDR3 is CASSSRQGPDGYTF. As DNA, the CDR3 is TGTGCCAGCAGCTCTAGACAGGGCCCGGATGGCTACACCTTC.

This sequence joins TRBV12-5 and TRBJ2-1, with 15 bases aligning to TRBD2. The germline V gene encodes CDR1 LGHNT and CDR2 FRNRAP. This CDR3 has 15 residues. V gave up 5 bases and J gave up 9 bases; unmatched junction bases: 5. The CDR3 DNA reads TGTGCTAGTGGTCCGGGACTAGCGGGAGGCATTGAGCAGTTCTTC. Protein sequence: CASGPGLAGGIEQFF. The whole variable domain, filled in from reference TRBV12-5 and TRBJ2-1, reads DARVTQTPRHKVTEMGQEVTMRCQPILGHNTVFWYRQTMMQGLELLAYFRNRAPLDDSGMPKDRFSAEMPDATLATLKIQPSEPRDSAVYFCASGPGLAGGIEQFFGPGTRLTVL.

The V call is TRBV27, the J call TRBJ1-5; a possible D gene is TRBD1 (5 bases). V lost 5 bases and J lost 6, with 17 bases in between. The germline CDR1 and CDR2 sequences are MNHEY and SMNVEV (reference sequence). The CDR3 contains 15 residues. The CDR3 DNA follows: TGTGCCAGCAGTCGGGGCAAAGGGGAGGCTCAGCCCCAGCATTTT. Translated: CASSRGKGEAQPQHF.